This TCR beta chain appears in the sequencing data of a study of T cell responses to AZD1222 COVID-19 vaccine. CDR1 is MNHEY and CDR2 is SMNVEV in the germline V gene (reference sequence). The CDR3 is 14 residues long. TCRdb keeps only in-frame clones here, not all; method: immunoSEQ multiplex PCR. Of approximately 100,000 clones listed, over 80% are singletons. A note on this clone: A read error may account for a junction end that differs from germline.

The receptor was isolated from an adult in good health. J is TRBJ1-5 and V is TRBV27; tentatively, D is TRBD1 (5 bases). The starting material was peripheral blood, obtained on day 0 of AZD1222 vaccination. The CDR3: CATGGWGGDQPQHF. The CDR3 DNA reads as TGTGCCACCGGGGGTTGGGGGGGGGATCAACCCCAGCATTTT.